The clone carrying this T cell receptor beta chain was picked up many times. Individual cDNA molecules were tagged with unique molecular identifiers. TCRdb re-analysed the 5' RACE reads in MiXCR, keeping a single row per CDR3 protein. The profile shows tens of thousands of distinct CDR3 sequences, approximately 12% of them singletons. This specimen belongs to a study of early T cells in non-severe SARS-CoV-2 infection. For the study at large: Unpaired chains resulted from sequencing bulk RNA of unsorted whole blood.

Per germline, CDR1 SGHRS and CDR2 YFSETQ. The CDR3 has 14 amino acids. Trimming left V 0 bases short and J 6 bases short, with 10 bases between. This receptor was obtained from an adult who was a healthcare worker with PCR-confirmed SARS-CoV-2 infection or an uninfected control (not recorded which). Source material: whole blood. The genes are TRBV5-1 and TRBJ2-1, with D uncertain. The CDR3, as DNA: TGCGCCAGCAGCTTGGAATCTAGGGCCAATGAGCAGTTCTTC. Its protein is CASSLESRANEQFF.